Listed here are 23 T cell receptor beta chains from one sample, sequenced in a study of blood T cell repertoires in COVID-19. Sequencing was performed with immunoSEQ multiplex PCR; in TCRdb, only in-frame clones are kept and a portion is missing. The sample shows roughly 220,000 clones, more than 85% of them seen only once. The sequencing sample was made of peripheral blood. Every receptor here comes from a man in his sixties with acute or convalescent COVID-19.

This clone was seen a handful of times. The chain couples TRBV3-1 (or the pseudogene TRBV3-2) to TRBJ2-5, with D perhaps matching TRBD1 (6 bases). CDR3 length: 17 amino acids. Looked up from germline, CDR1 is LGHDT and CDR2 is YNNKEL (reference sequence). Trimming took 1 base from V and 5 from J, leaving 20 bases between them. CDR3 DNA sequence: TGTGCCAGCAGCCAAGCGGGCGCAGGGGCAGGCCACGAGACCCAGTACTTC. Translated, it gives CASSQAGAGAGHETQYF.

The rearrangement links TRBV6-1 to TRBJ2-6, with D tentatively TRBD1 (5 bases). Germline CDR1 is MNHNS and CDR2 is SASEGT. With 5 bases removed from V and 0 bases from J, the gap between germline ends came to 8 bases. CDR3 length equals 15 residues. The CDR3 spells CASSLTGSGANVLTF. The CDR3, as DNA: TGTGCCAGCAGTCTCACAGGCTCTGGGGCCAACGTCCTGACTTTC.

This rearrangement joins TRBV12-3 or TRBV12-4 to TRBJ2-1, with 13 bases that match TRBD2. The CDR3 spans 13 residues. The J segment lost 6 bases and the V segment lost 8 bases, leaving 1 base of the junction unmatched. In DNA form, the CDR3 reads TGTGCCAGCGGACTAGCGGGGGTCAATGAGCAGTTCTTC. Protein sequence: CASGLAGVNEQFF.

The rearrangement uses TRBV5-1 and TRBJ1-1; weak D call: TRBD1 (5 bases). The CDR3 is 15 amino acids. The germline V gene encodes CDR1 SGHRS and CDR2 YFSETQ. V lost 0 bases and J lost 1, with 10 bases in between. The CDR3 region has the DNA TGCGCCAGCAGCTTGGTGGGGGGACCGAACACTGAAGCTTTCTTT. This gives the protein CASSLVGGPNTEAFF. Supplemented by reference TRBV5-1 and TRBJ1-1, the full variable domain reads KAGVTQTPRYLIKTRGQQVTLSCSPISGHRSVSWYQQTPGQGLQFLFEYFSETQRNKGNFPGRFSGRQFSNSRSEMNVSTLELGDSALYLCASSLVGGPNTEAFFGQGTRLTVV.

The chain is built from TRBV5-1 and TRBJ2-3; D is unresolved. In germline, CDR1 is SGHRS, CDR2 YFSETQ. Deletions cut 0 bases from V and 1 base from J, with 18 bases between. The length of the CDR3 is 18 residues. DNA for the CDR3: TGCGCCAGCAGCTTGGACGAGGCCCCGGTAACTGGCACAGATACGCAGTATTTT. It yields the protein CASSLDEAPVTGTDTQYF.

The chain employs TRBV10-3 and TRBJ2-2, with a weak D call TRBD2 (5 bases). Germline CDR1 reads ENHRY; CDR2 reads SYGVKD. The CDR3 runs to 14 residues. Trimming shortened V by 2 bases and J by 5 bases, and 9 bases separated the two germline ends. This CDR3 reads CAISEGSVTGELFF. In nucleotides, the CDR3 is TGTGCCATCAGTGAGGGTAGCGTGACCGGGGAGCTGTTTTTT.

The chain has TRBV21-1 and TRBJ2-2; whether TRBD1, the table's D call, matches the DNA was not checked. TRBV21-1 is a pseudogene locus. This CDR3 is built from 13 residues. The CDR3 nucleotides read TGTGCCTGCGGGACAGACAACACCGGGGAGCTGTTTTTT. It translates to CACGTDNTGELFF.

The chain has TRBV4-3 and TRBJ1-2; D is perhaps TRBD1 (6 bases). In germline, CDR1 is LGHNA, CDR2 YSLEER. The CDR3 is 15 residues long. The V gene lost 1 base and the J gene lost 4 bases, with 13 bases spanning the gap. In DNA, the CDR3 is TGCGCCAGCAGCCAAGCCCGGGACACAGGCTATGGCTACACCTTC. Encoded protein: CASSQARDTGYGYTF.

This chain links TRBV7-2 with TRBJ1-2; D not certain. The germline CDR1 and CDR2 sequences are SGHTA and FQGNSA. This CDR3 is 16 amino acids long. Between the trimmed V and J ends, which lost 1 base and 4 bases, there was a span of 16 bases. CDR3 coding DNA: TGTGCCAGCAGCTTAGTTTCTATGGGCGGGGTCTATGGCTACACCTTC. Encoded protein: CASSLVSMGGVYGYTF.

The CDR3 protein is CASSQEVPGTGYEQYF. DNA of the CDR3: TGTGCCAGCAGCCAAGAAGTCCCCGGGACAGGCTACGAGCAGTACTTC. The chain joins TRBV14 to TRBJ2-7; 8 bases align to TRBD1. Trimming at V came to 0 bases and at J to 3 bases, leaving 7 bases not matched to a gene. The CDR3 runs 16 residues. Germline CDR1 and CDR2: SGHDN and FVKESK.

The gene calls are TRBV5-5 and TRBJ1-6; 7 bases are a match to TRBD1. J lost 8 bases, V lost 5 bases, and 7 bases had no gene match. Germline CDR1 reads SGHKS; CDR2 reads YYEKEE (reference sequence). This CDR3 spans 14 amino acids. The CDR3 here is CASSSRDSYSPLHF. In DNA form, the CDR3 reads TGTGCCAGCAGTTCCCGGGACAGCTATTCACCCCTCCACTTT.

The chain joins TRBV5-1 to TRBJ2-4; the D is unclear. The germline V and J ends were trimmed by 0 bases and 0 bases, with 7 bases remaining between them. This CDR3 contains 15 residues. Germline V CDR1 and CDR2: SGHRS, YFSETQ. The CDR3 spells CASSLGRQAKNIQYF. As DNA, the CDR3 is TGCGCCAGCAGCTTGGGCAGACAAGCCAAAAACATTCAGTACTTC.

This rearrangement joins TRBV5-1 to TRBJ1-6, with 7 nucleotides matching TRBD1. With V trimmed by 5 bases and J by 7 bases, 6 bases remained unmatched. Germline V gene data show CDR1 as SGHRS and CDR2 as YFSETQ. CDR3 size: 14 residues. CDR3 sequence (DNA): TGCGCCAGCAGAGGGGGCTTAGAGAATTCACCCCTCCACTTT. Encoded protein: CASRGGLENSPLHF.

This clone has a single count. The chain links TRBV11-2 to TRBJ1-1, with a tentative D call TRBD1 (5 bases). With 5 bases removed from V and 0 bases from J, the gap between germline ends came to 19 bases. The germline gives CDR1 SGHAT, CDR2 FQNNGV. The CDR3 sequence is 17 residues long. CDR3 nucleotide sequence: TGTGCCAGCAGCACCCAGGGTGGCCGCCGAATGAACACTGAAGCTTTCTTT. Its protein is CASSTQGGRRMNTEAFF.

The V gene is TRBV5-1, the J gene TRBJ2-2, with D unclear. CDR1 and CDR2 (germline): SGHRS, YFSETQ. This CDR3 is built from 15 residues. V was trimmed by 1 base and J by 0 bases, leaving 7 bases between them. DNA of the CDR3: TGCGCCAGCAGCTTGCGAACAGCGAACACCGGGGAGCTGTTTTTT. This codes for CASSLRTANTGELFF.

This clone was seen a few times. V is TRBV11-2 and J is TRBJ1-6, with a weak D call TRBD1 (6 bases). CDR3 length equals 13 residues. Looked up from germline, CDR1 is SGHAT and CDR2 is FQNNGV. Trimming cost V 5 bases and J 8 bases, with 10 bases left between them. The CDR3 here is CASSLQGYSPLHF. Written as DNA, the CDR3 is TGTGCCAGCAGCCTTCAGGGGTATTCACCCCTCCACTTT.

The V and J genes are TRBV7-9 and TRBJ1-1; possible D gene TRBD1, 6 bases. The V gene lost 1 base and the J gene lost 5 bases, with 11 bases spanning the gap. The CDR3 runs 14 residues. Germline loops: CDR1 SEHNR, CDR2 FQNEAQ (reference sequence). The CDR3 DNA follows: TGTGCCAGCAGCTTAGAAACAGGGAGAACTGAAGCTTTCTTT. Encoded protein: CASSLETGRTEAFF.

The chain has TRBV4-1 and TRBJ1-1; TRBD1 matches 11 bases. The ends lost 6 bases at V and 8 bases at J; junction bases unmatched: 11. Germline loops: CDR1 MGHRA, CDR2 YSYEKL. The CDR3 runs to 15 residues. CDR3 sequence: CASRLFRDRGKEAFF. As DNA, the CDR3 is TGCGCCAGCAGACTATTCCGGGACAGGGGGAAGGAAGCTTTCTTT.

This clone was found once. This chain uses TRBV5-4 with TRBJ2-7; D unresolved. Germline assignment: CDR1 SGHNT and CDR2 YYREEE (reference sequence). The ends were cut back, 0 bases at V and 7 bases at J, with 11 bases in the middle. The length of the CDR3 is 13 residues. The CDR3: CASSLGALPEQYF. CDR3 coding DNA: TGTGCCAGCAGCTTGGGGGCCCTTCCTGAGCAGTACTTC.

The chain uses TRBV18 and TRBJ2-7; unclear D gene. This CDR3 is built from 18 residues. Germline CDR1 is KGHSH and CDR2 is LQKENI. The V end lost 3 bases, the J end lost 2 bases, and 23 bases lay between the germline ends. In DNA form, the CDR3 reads TGTGCCAGCTCACCCCGAATGTTACAGACACCTACCACCTACGAGCAGTACTTC. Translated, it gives CASSPRMLQTPTTYEQYF. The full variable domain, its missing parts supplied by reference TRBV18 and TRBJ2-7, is NAGVMQNPRHLVRRRGQEARLRCSPMKGHSHVYWYRQLPEEGLKFMVYLQKENIIDESGMPKERFSAEFPKEGPSILRIQQVVRGDSAAYFCASSPRMLQTPTTYEQYFGPGTRLTVT.

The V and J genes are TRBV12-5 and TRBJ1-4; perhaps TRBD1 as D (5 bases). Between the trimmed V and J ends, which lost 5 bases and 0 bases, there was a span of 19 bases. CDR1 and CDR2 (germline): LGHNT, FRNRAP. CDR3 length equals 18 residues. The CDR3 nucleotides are TGTGCTAGTGGTCCGGGGGGGACGGCTCTGGCAACTAATGAAAAACTGTTTTTT. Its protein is CASGPGGTALATNEKLFF.

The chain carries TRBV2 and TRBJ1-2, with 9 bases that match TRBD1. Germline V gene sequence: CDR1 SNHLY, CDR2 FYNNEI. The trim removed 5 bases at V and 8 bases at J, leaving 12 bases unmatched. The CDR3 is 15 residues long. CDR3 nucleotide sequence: TGTGCCAGCAGTCGTGAGGGACAGGGCTTGGAAGGCTACACCTTC. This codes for CASSREGQGLEGYTF.

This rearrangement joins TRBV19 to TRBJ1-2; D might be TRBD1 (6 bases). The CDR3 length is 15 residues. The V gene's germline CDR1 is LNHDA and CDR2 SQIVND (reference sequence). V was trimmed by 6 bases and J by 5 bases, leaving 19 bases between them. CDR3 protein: CASSHAGGARYGYTF. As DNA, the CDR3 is TGTGCCAGTAGCCACGCGGGGGGCGCAAGGTATGGCTACACCTTC.